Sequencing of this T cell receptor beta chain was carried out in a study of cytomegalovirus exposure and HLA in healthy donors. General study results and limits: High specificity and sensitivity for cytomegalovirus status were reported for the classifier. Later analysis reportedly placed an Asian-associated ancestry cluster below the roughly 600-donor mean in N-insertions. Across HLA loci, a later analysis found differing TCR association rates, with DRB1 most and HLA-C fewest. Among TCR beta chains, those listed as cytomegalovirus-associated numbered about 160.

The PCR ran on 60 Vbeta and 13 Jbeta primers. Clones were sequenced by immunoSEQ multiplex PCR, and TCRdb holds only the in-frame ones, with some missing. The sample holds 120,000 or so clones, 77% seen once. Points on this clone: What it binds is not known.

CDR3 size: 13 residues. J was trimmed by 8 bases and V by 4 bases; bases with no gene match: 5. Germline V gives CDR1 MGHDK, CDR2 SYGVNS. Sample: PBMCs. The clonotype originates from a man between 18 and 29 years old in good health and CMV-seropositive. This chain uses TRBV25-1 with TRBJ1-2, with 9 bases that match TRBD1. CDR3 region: CASSVTGGGGYTF. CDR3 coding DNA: TGTGCCAGCAGTGTAACAGGGGGCGGCGGCTACACCTTC.